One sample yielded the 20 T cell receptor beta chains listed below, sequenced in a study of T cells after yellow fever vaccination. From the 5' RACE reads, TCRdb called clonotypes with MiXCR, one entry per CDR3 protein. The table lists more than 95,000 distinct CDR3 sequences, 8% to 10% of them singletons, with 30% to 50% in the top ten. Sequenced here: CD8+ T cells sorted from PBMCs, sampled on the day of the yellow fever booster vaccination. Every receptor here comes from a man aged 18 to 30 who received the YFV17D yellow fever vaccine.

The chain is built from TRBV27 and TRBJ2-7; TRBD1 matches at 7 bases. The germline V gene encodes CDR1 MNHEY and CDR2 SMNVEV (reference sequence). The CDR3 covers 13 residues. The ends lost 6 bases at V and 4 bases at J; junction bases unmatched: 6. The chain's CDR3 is CASSMGQTYEQYV. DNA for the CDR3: TGTGCCAGCAGCATGGGACAGACTTACGAGCAGTACGTC.

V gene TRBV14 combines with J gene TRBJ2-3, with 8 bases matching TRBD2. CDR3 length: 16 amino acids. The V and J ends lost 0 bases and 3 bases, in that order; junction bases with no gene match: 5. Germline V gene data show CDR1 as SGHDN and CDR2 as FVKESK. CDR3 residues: CASSQDWAGGTDTQYF. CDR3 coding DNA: TGTGCCAGCAGCCAAGATTGGGCGGGGGGAACAGATACGCAGTATTTT.

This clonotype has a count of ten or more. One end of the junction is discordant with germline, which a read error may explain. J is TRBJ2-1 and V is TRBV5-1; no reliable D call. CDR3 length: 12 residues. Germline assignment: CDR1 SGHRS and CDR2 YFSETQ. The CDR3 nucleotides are TGTGCCAGCAGCCTCCTTGGGAATGAGCAGTTCTTC. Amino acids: CASSLLGNEQFF.

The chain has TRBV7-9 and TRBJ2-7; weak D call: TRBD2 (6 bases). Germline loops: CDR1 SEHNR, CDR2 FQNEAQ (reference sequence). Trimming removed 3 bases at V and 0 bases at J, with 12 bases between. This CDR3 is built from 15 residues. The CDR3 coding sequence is TGTGCCAGCAGCTTTCCGGGAGCCTACTCCTACGAGCAGTACTTC. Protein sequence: CASSFPGAYSYEQYF.

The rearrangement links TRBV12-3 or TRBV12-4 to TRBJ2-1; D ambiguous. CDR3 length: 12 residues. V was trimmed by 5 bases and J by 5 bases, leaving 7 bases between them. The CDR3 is CASSRLNNEQFF. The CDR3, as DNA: TGTGCCAGCAGTAGACTGAACAATGAGCAGTTCTTC.

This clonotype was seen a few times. The CDR3 DNA is TGTGCCAGCAGCCAAGATCGGGGGGGAGAGGAGACCCAGTACTTC. Translation: CASSQDRGGEETQYF. V is TRBV4-2 and J is TRBJ2-5; 8 bases align to TRBD2. V lost 0 bases and J lost 5; bases outside the gene matches: 5. CDR3 length equals 15 residues. CDR1 and CDR2 (germline): LGHNA, YNFKEQ.

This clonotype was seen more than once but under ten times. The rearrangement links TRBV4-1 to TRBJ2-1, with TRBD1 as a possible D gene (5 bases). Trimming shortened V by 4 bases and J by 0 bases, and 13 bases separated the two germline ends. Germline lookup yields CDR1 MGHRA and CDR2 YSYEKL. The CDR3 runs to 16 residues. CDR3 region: CASSLLGRSSYNEQFF. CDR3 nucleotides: TGCGCCAGCAGCCTACTGGGGCGAAGCTCCTACAATGAGCAGTTCTTC.

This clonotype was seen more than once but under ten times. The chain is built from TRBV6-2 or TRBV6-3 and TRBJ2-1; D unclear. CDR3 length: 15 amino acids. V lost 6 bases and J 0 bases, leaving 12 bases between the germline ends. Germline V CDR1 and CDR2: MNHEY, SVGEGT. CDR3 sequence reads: CASSNDPSSYNEQFF. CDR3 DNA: TGTGCCAGCAGCAACGATCCTAGCTCCTACAATGAGCAGTTCTTC.

The CDR3 nucleotides are TGTGCCATCAGTGTGCAGGGTCGCACAGATACGCAGTATTTT. This sequence encodes CAISVQGRTDTQYF. The chain has TRBV10-3 and TRBJ2-3, with D possibly matching TRBD1 (5 bases). There are 14 residues in the CDR3. V was cut by 4 bases and J by 1 base, with 9 bases left in between. The V gene's germline CDR1 is ENHRY and CDR2 SYGVKD.

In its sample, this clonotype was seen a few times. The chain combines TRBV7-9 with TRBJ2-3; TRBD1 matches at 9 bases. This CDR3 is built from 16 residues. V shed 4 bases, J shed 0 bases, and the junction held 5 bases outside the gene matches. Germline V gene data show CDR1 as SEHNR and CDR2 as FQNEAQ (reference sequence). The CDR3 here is CASSYSGTGSTDTQYF. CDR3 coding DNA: TGTGCCAGCAGCTATTCCGGGACAGGGAGCACAGATACGCAGTATTTT.

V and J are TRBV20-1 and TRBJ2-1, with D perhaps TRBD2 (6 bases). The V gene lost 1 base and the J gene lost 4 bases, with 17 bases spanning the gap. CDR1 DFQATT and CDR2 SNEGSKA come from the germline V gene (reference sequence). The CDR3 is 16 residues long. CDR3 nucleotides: TGCAGTGCTAGAGCCTATGGGGCGGGGCCTTACAATGAGCAGTTCTTC. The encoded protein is CSARAYGAGPYNEQFF.

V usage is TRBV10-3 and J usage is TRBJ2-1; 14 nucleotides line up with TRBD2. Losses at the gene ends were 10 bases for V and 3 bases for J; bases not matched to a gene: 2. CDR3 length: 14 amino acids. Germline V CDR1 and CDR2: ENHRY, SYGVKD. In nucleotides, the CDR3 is TGTGCCACCGGGACTAGCGGGGGCTACAATGAGCAGTTCTTC. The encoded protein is CATGTSGGYNEQFF.

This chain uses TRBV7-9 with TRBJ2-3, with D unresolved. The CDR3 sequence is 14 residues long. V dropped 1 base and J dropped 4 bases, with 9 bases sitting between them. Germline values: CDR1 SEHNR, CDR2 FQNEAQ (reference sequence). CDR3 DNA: TGTGCCAGCAGCTTAGGCCGGGCCCCAGATACGCAGTATTTT. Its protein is CASSLGRAPDTQYF.

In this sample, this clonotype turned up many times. CDR3 residues: CASSLGVTGSYEQYF. DNA for the CDR3: TGTGCCAGCAGCTTAGGAGTAACAGGGAGCTACGAGCAGTACTTC. The rearrangement joins TRBV7-8 to TRBJ2-7; maybe TRBD1 (6 bases). The germline V gene encodes CDR1 SGHVS and CDR2 FQNEAQ. Trimming cost V 1 base and J 3 bases, with 13 bases left between them. The CDR3 has 15 amino acids. Using reference TRBV7-8 and TRBJ2-7 for the parts outside the CDR3, the full variable domain is GAGVSQSPRYKVAKRGQDVALRCDPISGHVSLFWYQQALGQGPEFLTYFQNEAQLDKSGLPSDRFFAERPEGSVSTLKIQRTQQEDSAVYLCASSLGVTGSYEQYFGPGTRLTVT.

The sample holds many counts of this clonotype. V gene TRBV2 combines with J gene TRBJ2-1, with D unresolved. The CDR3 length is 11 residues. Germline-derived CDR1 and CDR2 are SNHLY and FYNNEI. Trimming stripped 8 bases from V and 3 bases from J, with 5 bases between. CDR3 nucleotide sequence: TGTGCCAGCGACAACTACAATGAGCAGTTCTTC. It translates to CASDNYNEQFF.

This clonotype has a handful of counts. The CDR3 spells CASSPRVSSSYNEQFF. The DNA of the CDR3 is TGTGCCAGCAGCCCAAGGGTTTCGAGCTCCTACAATGAGCAGTTCTTC. The rearrangement links TRBV7-9 to TRBJ2-1; D remains ambiguous. Germline V CDR1 and CDR2: SEHNR, FQNEAQ (reference sequence). Between the trimmed V and J ends, which lost 5 bases and 0 bases, there was a span of 14 bases. The CDR3 is 16 residues long.

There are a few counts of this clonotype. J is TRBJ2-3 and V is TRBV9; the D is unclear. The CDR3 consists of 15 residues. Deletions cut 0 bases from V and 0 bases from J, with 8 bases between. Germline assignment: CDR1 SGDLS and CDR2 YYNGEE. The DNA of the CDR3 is TGTGCCAGCAGCGTAGCTGCGGCAAGCACAGATACGCAGTATTTT. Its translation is CASSVAAASTDTQYF.

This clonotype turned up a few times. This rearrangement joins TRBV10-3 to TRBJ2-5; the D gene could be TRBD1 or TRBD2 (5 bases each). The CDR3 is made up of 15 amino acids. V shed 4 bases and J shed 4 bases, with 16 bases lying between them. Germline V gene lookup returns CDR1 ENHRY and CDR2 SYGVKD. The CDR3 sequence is CAISVRTHGGETQYF. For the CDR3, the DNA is TGTGCCATCAGTGTGAGGACACATGGAGGAGAGACCCAGTACTTC.

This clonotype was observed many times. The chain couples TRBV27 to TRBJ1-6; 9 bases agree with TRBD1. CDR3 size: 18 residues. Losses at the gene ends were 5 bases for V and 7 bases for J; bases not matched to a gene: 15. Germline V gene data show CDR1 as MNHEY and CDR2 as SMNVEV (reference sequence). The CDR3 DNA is TGTGCCAGCAGTACATTCGCCGGGACAGGGATCCCGAATTCACCCCTCCACTTT. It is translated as CASSTFAGTGIPNSPLHF.

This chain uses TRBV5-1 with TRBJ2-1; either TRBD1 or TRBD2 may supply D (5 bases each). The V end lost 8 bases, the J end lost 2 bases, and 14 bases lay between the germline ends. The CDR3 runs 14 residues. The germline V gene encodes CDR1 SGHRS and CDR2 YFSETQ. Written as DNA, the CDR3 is TGCGCCAGTACCCCCGGGACGGCCTACAATGAGCAGTTCTTC. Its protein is CASTPGTAYNEQFF.